Detailed here is one T cell receptor beta chain. Its antigen is not identified. At one end, the junction sequence differs from germline, possibly due to a read error. CDR1 and CDR2 (germline): KGHDR, SFDVKD. There are 11 residues in the CDR3. This sample was taken from a study of regulatory T cells in long-lasting Graves disease. Study-wide points: Persistent disease preferred TRBV28, TRBJ1-2 and TRBJ2-5; new disease, TRBV20-1 and TRBJ2-1.

Time point in this sample: newly diagnosed GD, antithyroid drugs for less than 3 months. PBMC-derived RNA was used for the TCR library. CDR3 regions were amplified by Arm-PCR using iRepertoire HTBI primers to build TCR beta libraries. Original methodology: Among the samples, some 68 TRBV and some 15 TRBJ segments were identified. TCRdb reprocessed the multiplex PCR reads with MiXCR, giving one entry per CDR3 protein. The V and J calls, along with clone size, are taken from TCRdb and not from the paper's own processing. The table records some 500,000 distinct CDR3 sequences, roughly 12% of them present only once. These same records also appear under a second study, on T cells in Graves' hyperthyroidism and ophthalmopathy. Per that paper: The study based diagnoses on clinical symptoms, serum thyroxine and TRAb, thyroid ultrasound and orbital computed tomography. Ophthalmopathy, which appeared later, was predicted by the model a median 6.5 months before onset.

The source is a man aged 25 to 45 with Graves disease. The V call is TRBV24-1, the J call TRBJ1-1; D perhaps matches TRBD1 (5 bases). The sample here was peripheral blood mononuclear cells (PBMCs), taken at new diagnosis, from a patient treated with antithyroid drugs. The DNA of the CDR3 is TGTGCCACCAGTAGGGGCACTAAAGCTTTCTTT. This translates into CATSRGTKAFF.